The next 8 T cell receptor beta chains were all read from a single sample in a study of breast tumors, draining lymph nodes, adjacent tissues. Via MiXCR, TCRdb re-called the multiplex PCR reads, giving one row per CDR3 protein. In the table there are 200,000 to 250,000 distinct CDR3 sequences, nearly 35% of which are singletons. Axillary draining lymph nodes of breast cancer patients supplied the node samples. The specimen was axillary lymph node tissue. The origin of the receptors is a female donor with breast cancer. Some clones in this sample may be carry-over from other donors' samples.

The J gene is TRBJ2-2, the V gene TRBV6-5; no firm D call. CDR1 MNHEY and CDR2 SVGAGI come from the germline V gene. Trimming shortened V by 5 bases and J by 5 bases, and 18 bases separated the two germline ends. The length of the CDR3 is 16 residues. The CDR3 coding sequence is TGTGCCAGCAGTCACGCCATTTGGACGCCTACCGGGGAGCTGTTTTTT. Its translation is CASSHAIWTPTGELFF.

The chain joins TRBV2 to TRBJ1-4, with a tentative D call TRBD1 (5 bases). CDR1 is SNHLY and CDR2 is FYNNEI in the germline V gene. The CDR3 loop spans 12 amino acids. Between the trimmed V and J ends, which lost 8 bases and 5 bases, there was a span of 9 bases. CDR3 sequence (DNA): TGTGCCAGCGGTGGGGACAATGAAAAACTGTTTTTT. Its translation is CASGGDNEKLFF.

This clonotype was observed once. V is TRBV7-6 and J is TRBJ1-5; 8 bases are shared with TRBD1. J was trimmed by 11 bases and V by 4 bases; bases with no gene match: 16. Per germline, CDR1 SGHVS and CDR2 FNYEAQ. The CDR3 sequence is 16 residues long. CDR3 loop: CASSSQGAMGQETQHF. The CDR3 DNA reads TGTGCCAGCAGCTCGCAGGGGGCAATGGGGCAAGAGACCCAGCATTTT.

V gene TRBV5-8 combines with J gene TRBJ1-2, with 7 bases fitting TRBD1. The CDR3 has 13 amino acids. CDR1 and CDR2 from the germline V gene are SGHTS and YDEGEE. V lost 5 bases, J lost 7 bases, and 8 bases stayed unmatched. The CDR3 DNA follows: TGTGCCAGCAGTCTTATGACAGGGCCTGGCTACACCTTC. This codes for CASSLMTGPGYTF. Supplemented by reference TRBV5-8 and TRBJ1-2, the full variable domain reads EAGVTQSPTHLIKTRGQQATLRCSPISGHTSVYWYQQALGLGLQFLLWYDEGEERNRGNFPPRFSGRQFPNYSSELNVNALELEDSALYLCASSLMTGPGYTFGSGTRLTVV.

This clonotype appeared many times. J is TRBJ2-3 and V is TRBV24-1; perhaps TRBD1 as D (7 bases). This CDR3 region has 17 residues. V dropped 0 bases and J dropped 5 bases, with 17 bases sitting between them. Per the germline V gene, CDR1 is KGHDR and CDR2 is SFDVKD. The CDR3 region has the DNA TGTGCCACCAGTGATTTGGGCCGACAGGGAGCGGGAGATACGCAGTATTTT. Amino acids: CATSDLGRQGAGDTQYF.

This clonotype was found many times. The chain couples TRBV7-8 to TRBJ1-2; D is uncertain. From germline, CDR1 is SGHVS and CDR2 FQNEAQ. This CDR3 has 16 residues. Deletions cut 0 bases from V and 3 bases from J, with 14 bases between. The CDR3 sequence is CASSLAKTTPDYGYTF. CDR3 nucleotide sequence: TGTGCCAGCAGCTTAGCCAAAACAACACCAGACTATGGCTACACCTTC.

Written as DNA, the CDR3 is TGCAGTGCTGGGGGACAGGGCAATCAGCCCCAGCATTTT. It encodes CSAGGQGNQPQHF. This chain links TRBV20-1 with TRBJ1-5; TRBD1 agrees at 8 bases. With V trimmed by 5 bases and J by 2 bases, 2 bases remained unmatched. Germline V gene sequence: CDR1 DFQATT, CDR2 SNEGSKA (reference sequence). The CDR3 is made up of 13 amino acids.

CDR3 coding DNA: TGTGCCAGCAGCCCCTTGGGGTATGGTGGCTACACCTTC. It yields the protein CASSPLGYGGYTF. V usage is TRBV3-1 and J usage is TRBJ1-2, with D hard to call. Germline-derived CDR1 and CDR2 are LGHDT and YNNKEL (reference sequence). V dropped 4 bases and J dropped 7 bases, with 13 bases sitting between them. This CDR3 is 13 amino acids long.